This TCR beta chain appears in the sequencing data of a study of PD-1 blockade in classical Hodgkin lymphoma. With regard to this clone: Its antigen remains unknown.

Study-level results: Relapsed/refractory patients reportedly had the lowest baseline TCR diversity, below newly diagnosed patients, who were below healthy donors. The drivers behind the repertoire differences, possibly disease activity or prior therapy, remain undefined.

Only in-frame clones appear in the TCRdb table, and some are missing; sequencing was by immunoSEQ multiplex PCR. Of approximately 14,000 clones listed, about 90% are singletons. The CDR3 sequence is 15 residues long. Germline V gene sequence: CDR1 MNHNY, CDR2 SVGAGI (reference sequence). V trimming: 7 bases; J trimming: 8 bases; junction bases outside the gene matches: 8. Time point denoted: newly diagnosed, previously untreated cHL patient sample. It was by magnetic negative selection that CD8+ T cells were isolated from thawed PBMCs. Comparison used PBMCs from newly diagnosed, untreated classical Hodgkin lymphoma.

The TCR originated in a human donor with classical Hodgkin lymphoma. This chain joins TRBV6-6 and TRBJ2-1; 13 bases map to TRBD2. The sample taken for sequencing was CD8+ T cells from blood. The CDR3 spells CASTLVTSGRYEQFF. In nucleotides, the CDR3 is TGTGCCAGCACCTTGGTGACTAGCGGGAGGTATGAGCAGTTCTTC.